This T cell receptor beta chain was captured in a study of T cell responses to AZD1222 COVID-19 vaccine. Assay: immunoSEQ multiplex PCR; the TCRdb copy retains only in-frame clones and omits some. The table includes over 140,000 clones, 80% to 95% detected once. J was trimmed by 3 bases and V by 1 base; bases with no gene match: 5. Germline CDR1 reads MGHRA; CDR2 reads YSYEKL. This CDR3 region has 15 residues. Study-wide results and caveats: Close to half of spike-specific TCRs reportedly recognize unmutated variant regions.

As for this clone: The antigen is unknown.

Sequenced material: peripheral blood, taken on day 0 of AZD1222 vaccination. This TCR was sampled from an adult in good health. The chain has TRBV4-1 and TRBJ2-7; 8 bases map to TRBD1. CDR3 loop: CASSQVPDRDYEQYF. In nucleotides, the CDR3 is TGCGCCAGCAGCCAAGTCCCGGACAGGGACTACGAGCAGTACTTC.